This entry lists 8 T cell receptor beta chains sequenced from one sample in a study of CD8 T cells in Susac syndrome. After extraction with the RNeasy kit, about 0.45 to 1 ug of the RNA was reverse transcribed using random hexamers. A single record per CDR3 protein comes from TCRdb applying MiXCR to the immunoSEQ multiplex PCR reads. The sample carries some 200,000 distinct CDR3 sequences, 80% to 95% recorded once. The sample taken for sequencing was CD8+ T cells from PBMCs. Receptors originate from a human donor with multiple sclerosis.

The J gene is TRBJ2-1, the V gene TRBV5-1; D unclear. The CDR3 has 15 amino acids. With 0 bases removed from V and 4 bases from J, the gap between germline ends came to 11 bases. Germline V lookup: CDR1 SGHRS, CDR2 YFSETQ. The chain's CDR3 is CASSLDLSPYNEQFF. The CDR3 coding sequence is TGCGCCAGCAGCTTGGATTTGTCCCCGTACAATGAGCAGTTCTTC.

The chain has TRBV27 and TRBJ2-1; D unclear. Germline-derived CDR1 and CDR2 are MNHEY and SMNVEV (reference sequence). This CDR3 comprises 13 residues. V was trimmed by 0 bases and J by 8 bases, leaving 8 bases between them. CDR3 protein: CASSLSISYEQFF. As DNA, the CDR3 is TGTGCCAGCAGTTTATCCATTAGTTATGAGCAGTTCTTC.

The genes are TRBV12-3 or TRBV12-4 and TRBJ2-7; D unclear. Trimming stripped 3 bases from V and 2 bases from J, with 8 bases between. This CDR3 is built from 13 residues. CDR3 region: CASSFNTAYEQYF. The CDR3 nucleotides read TGTGCCAGCAGTTTCAACACAGCCTACGAGCAGTACTTC.

The rearrangement links TRBV15 to TRBJ1-3; D remains ambiguous. Germline CDR1 reads LNHNV; CDR2 reads YYDKDF (reference sequence). The CDR3 is made up of 16 amino acids. Trimming cost V 4 bases and J 2 bases, with 15 bases left between them. In DNA form, the CDR3 reads TGTGCCACCAGCACCCCTGGGCAGGTCGCTGGAAACACCATATATTTT. It specifies CATSTPGQVAGNTIYF.

The rearrangement links TRBV21-1 to TRBJ2-4; the table calls TRBD2, which could not be checked here. TRBV21-1 constitutes a pseudogene. The CDR3 is 16 amino acids. CDR3 sequence reads: CASSKREGRAKNIQYF. CDR3 in DNA: TGTGCCAGCAGCAAAAGGGAGGGCCGAGCCAAAAACATTCAGTACTTC.

The chain combines TRBV21-1 with TRBJ2-3; TRBD2, the table's D call, was not compared with the DNA. TRBV21-1 is a documented pseudogene. This CDR3 is built from 17 residues. CDR3 nucleotides: TGTGCCAGCACTCCCGGGGCACTAGCGGGGGGCACAGATACGCAGTATTTT. This sequence encodes CASTPGALAGGTDTQYF.

This chain links TRBV6-2 or TRBV6-3 with TRBJ2-7, with D uncertain. V was shortened by 8 bases and J by 0 bases, with 17 bases between the two germline ends. This CDR3 region has 15 residues. CDR1 and CDR2 (germline): MNHEY, SVGEGT. CDR3 DNA: TGTGCCAGCGGGAAGTTGCAGGTCGGCTCCTACGAGCAGTACTTC. Residues: CASGKLQVGSYEQYF.

The V call is TRBV5-8, the J call TRBJ2-7; weak D call: TRBD1 (6 bases). The V gene lost 1 base and the J gene lost 0 bases, with 11 bases spanning the gap. The germline V gene has CDR1 SGHTS and CDR2 YDEGEE. The CDR3 length is 15 residues. The CDR3 loop reads CASSLRDNYSYEQYF. Here the CDR3 DNA reads TGTGCCAGCAGCTTGCGGGACAATTACTCCTACGAGCAGTACTTC.